The following is a TCR beta chain sequence with its context. Its antigen is undetermined. Using immunoSEQ multiplex PCR, the repertoire was profiled, and TCRdb retains in-frame clones only, with some absent. The sample lists around 29,000 clones, approximately 90% occurring once. This sample stems from a study of T cells in localized non-small cell lung cancer. General observations from the study: A median of approximately 50 of the top 100 tumor clones appeared in adjacent lung, which was paired and uninvolved. As only one tumor region underwent sequencing, heterogeneity remains possible. Prolonged overall survival went with higher T cell density in the blood.

This CDR3 is 15 amino acids long. Germline loops: CDR1 SGHRS, CDR2 YFSETQ. Trimming stripped 4 bases from V and 3 bases from J, with 14 bases between. The sequences come from peripheral blood, collected before any cancer treatment. This sequence was found in a female donor of 60 years or more with stage I lung adenocarcinoma. This chain connects TRBV5-1 to TRBJ1-5; D is uncertain. The CDR3 region is CASSQEPLPNQPQHF. In DNA form, the CDR3 reads TGCGCCAGCAGCCAGGAACCTCTTCCCAATCAGCCCCAGCATTTT.